The next 26 T cell receptor beta chains were all read from a single sample in a study of blood T cells in healthy people across ages (dated by TCRdb to the mid-2010s). The protocol used for the library was 5' RACE. TCRdb names Illumina HiSeq 2500 as the instrument used. The second PCR ran for about 7 to 11 cycles and used a J-beta primer mix along with a sample-barcoded 5' primer. Using fastp at Q25 and MiXCR, TCRdb reprocessed the public reads and kept productive beta chains. Rows are combined by CDR3 protein, so each entry shows the most common genes and DNA. Counted in this sample were 1.5 million to 2 million distinct CDR3 sequences; around half of them appeared once. The ten largest clones represent around 2.1% of the sample. The sequencing sample was made of blood. The source of these receptors is a woman aged 40-49 years in good health.

This chain links TRBV20-1 with TRBJ2-3; D gene uncertain. CDR1 is DFQATT, CDR2 SNEGSKA, per germline (reference sequence). The CDR3 has 12 amino acids. V was clipped by 6 bases and J by 3 bases, with 10 bases between them. CDR3 region: CSASDGTDTQYF. CDR3 DNA sequence: TGCAGTGCCTCGGACGGAACAGATACGCAGTATTTT.

This clonotype came up once. V is TRBV7-8 and J is TRBJ2-4; the match to TRBD1 covers 8 bases. J lost 4 bases, V lost 4 bases, and 6 bases had no gene match. CDR3 length: 15 amino acids. Germline V gene data show CDR1 as SGHVS and CDR2 as FQNEAQ. The CDR3: CASSSRQGRKNIQYF. The CDR3 DNA follows: TGTGCCAGCAGCTCAAGACAGGGGAGGAAAAACATTCAGTACTTC.

The genes are TRBV7-2 and TRBJ2-1; TRBD1 might be the D (6 bases). Germline V CDR1 and CDR2: SGHTA, FQGNSA. V lost 5 bases to trimming and J lost 0 bases, with 20 bases between them. CDR3 size: 18 residues. CDR3 sequence: CASSPTGRRPNSYNEQFF. CDR3 coding DNA: TGTGCCAGCAGCCCGACAGGACGAAGACCCAACTCCTACAATGAGCAGTTCTTC.

This rearrangement joins TRBV19 to TRBJ2-3, with a weak D call TRBD1 (5 bases). The germline V gene encodes CDR1 LNHDA and CDR2 SQIVND (reference sequence). V was trimmed by 9 bases and J by 4 bases, leaving 17 bases between them. There are 14 residues in the CDR3. CDR3 DNA: TGTGCCAGCTCAGGTCAGGGTTGGGCAGATACGCAGTATTTT. Translated: CASSGQGWADTQYF. Using reference TRBV19 and TRBJ2-3 for the parts outside the CDR3, the full variable domain is DGGITQSPKYLFRKEGQNVTLSCEQNLNHDAMYWYRQDPGQGLRLIYYSQIVNDFQKGDIAEGYSVSREKKESFPLTVTSAQKNPTAFYLCASSGQGWADTQYFGPGTRLTVL.

The chain joins TRBV20-1 to TRBJ1-1; D is undetermined. The germline V gene encodes CDR1 DFQATT and CDR2 SNEGSKA (reference sequence). This CDR3 region has 14 residues. V lost 3 bases and J 3 bases, leaving 14 bases between the germline ends. CDR3 region: CSARIYRLDTEAFF. DNA of the CDR3: TGCAGTGCTAGGATTTACAGATTGGACACTGAAGCTTTCTTT.

The genes are TRBV5-1 and TRBJ2-1, with 8 nucleotides matching TRBD1. Germline V gene lookup returns CDR1 SGHRS and CDR2 YFSETQ. The CDR3 is 16 residues long. Unmatched junction bases numbered 10, after V lost 2 bases and J lost 6 bases. The DNA of the CDR3 is TGCGCCAGCAGCTTATTACAGGGGGACCTGGGCAATGAGCAGTTCTTC. This gives the protein CASSLLQGDLGNEQFF.

This clonotype has only a few counts. This sequence joins TRBV5-1 and TRBJ2-5; 9 bases agree with TRBD2. In germline, CDR1 is SGHRS, CDR2 YFSETQ. There are 14 residues in the CDR3. J gave up 5 bases and V 6 bases, and 8 bases lay outside the gene matches. CDR3 in amino acids: CASTRAGGVETQYF. The DNA of the CDR3 is TGCGCCAGCACCCGAGCGGGGGGTGTGGAGACCCAGTACTTC.

This clonotype was seen more than once but under ten times. CDR3 sequence (DNA): TGTGCCACCTGTATAAGCGGGGCTCACAGCGGTGAGCAGTTCTTC. This sequence encodes CATCISGAHSGEQFF. The chain carries TRBV7-2 and TRBJ2-1; 7 bases are shared with TRBD2. Trimming at V came to 10 bases and at J to 9 bases, leaving 18 bases not matched to a gene. Per germline, CDR1 SGHTA and CDR2 FQGNSA. This CDR3 region has 15 residues.

As for this clonotype: The junction does not match germline at one end; this may be a read error. This chain connects TRBV20-1 to TRBJ1-6; D not certain. The CDR3 runs 13 residues. Germline-derived CDR1 and CDR2 are DFQATT and SNEGSKA (reference sequence). CDR3 nucleotides: TGCAGCGCTAATGCAGACGATGTGTCACCCCTCCCCTTT. Translation gives CSANADDVSPLPF.

The J gene is TRBJ2-1, the V gene TRBV24-1; the D is unclear. The CDR3 contains 15 residues. Per the germline V gene, CDR1 is KGHDR and CDR2 is SFDVKD. V was clipped by 4 bases and J by 2 bases, with 11 bases between them. The CDR3 sequence is CATSDILGTYNEQFF. CDR3 nucleotides: TGTGCCACCAGTGACATCCTCGGTACCTACAATGAGCAGTTCTTC.

The chain uses TRBV15 and TRBJ2-5; TRBD1 matches at 9 bases. V dropped 4 bases and J dropped 4; count of bases not matched to a gene: 7. CDR3 size: 15 residues. The V gene's germline CDR1 is LNHNV and CDR2 YYDKDF (reference sequence). CDR3 nucleotides: TGTGCCACCAGCAAGGACAGGGGAGGATTAGAGACCCAGTACTTC. Translated: CATSKDRGGLETQYF.

The chain uses TRBV6-2 or TRBV6-3 and TRBJ2-1; possible D gene TRBD2, 5 bases. In germline, CDR1 is MNHEY, CDR2 SVGEGT. The CDR3 is 15 residues long. V shed 7 bases and J shed 5 bases, with 18 bases lying between them. CDR3: CASTSGIVINNEQFF. CDR3 coding DNA: TGTGCCAGCACCTCGGGAATTGTGATTAACAATGAGCAGTTCTTC.

The rearrangement joins TRBV15 to TRBJ2-7; D might be TRBD1 or TRBD2, each matching 6 bases. The CDR3 length is 15 residues. CDR1 is LNHNV and CDR2 is YYDKDF in the germline V gene (reference sequence). Trimming removed 0 bases from V and 2 bases from J, with 11 bases in between. CDR3 amino acids: CATSREIRGAYEQYF. The CDR3 DNA sequence: TGTGCCACCAGCAGAGAAATAAGGGGGGCCTACGAGCAGTACTTC.

This clonotype has only a few counts. CDR3 DNA: TGTGCCATCAGTCTGGACTCCTACAATGAGCAGTACTTC. Translation: CAISLDSYNEQYF. The rearrangement links TRBV10-3 to TRBJ2-1; the D gene is possibly TRBD2 (5 bases). The better agreement between TRBJ2-7 and the DNA end casts doubt on the J call. The germline V gene encodes CDR1 ENHRY and CDR2 SYGVKD. This CDR3 is 13 amino acids long.

V is TRBV4-3 and J is TRBJ1-2; 7 nucleotides match TRBD1. Germline CDR1 and CDR2: LGHNA and YSLEER. The V gene end was trimmed by 2 bases and the J gene end by 4 bases; junction bases not matched to a gene: 7. The CDR3 sequence is 15 residues long. CDR3 coding DNA: TGCGCCAGCAGCCAACTTACAGGGGAAAGCTATGGCTACACCTTC. This encodes CASSQLTGESYGYTF.

The rearrangement joins TRBV6-6 to TRBJ2-7, with D unclear. The CDR3 runs 14 residues. Germline V gene sequence: CDR1 MNHNY, CDR2 SVGAGI (reference sequence). The V gene lost 1 base and the J gene lost 1 base, with 8 bases spanning the gap. CDR3 protein: CASSYLGRSYEQYF. CDR3 DNA sequence: TGTGCCAGCAGTTACTTGGGTCGATCCTACGAGCAGTACTTC.

This clonotype was recorded a few times. The chain joins TRBV25-1 to TRBJ1-4; TRBD1 matches 10 bases. CDR1 MGHDK and CDR2 SYGVNS come from the germline V gene. V lost 3 bases to trimming and J lost 7 bases; unmatched junction nucleotides: 5. This CDR3 is built from 15 residues. The CDR3 is CASSDTGTGAEKLFF. The CDR3 bases are TGTGCCAGCAGTGATACCGGGACAGGGGCTGAAAAACTGTTTTTT. The full variable domain, in which reference TRBV25-1 and TRBJ1-4 provide the parts outside the CDR3, is EADIYQTPRYLVIGTGKKITLECSQTMGHDKMYWYQQDPGMELHLIHYSYGVNSTEKGDLSSESTVSRIRTEHFPLTLESARPSHTSQYLCASSDTGTGAEKLFFGSGTQLSVL.

This clonotype has more than one count but fewer than ten. V and J are TRBV20-1 and TRBJ2-1, with D maybe TRBD2 (6 bases). V dropped 6 bases and J dropped 4 bases, with 16 bases sitting between them. The CDR3 is 14 amino acids. CDR1 DFQATT and CDR2 SNEGSKA come from the germline V gene (reference sequence). CDR3 in DNA: TGCAGTGCGGAGAGGGGAGGTCCGTACAATGAGCAGTTCTTC. Its protein is CSAERGGPYNEQFF.

As DNA, the CDR3 is TGTGCCAGCAGTTCAATGTCAGATACGCAGTATTTT. Protein: CASSSMSDTQYF. This chain connects TRBV6-5 to TRBJ2-3; D gene unclear. Per germline, CDR1 MNHEY and CDR2 SVGAGI. This CDR3 contains 12 residues. Trimming removed 4 bases at V and 4 bases at J, with 6 bases between.

This clonotype appeared a few times. This chain uses TRBV6-5 with TRBJ2-1, with TRBD1 as a possible D gene (6 bases). The germline V and J ends were trimmed by 8 bases and 8 bases, with 13 bases remaining between them. The CDR3 runs to 12 residues. Per the germline V gene, CDR1 is MNHEY and CDR2 is SVGAGI. For the CDR3, the DNA is TGTGCCAGCCGGTACAGGGCGGATGAGCAGTTCTTC. It yields the protein CASRYRADEQFF.

J is TRBJ1-2 and V is TRBV7-2; 9 bases map to TRBD1. The V and J ends lost 4 bases and 7 bases, in that order; junction bases with no gene match: 7. CDR3 length equals 14 residues. Germline values: CDR1 SGHTA, CDR2 FQGNSA. CDR3 sequence: CASSSNRGLGGYTF. CDR3 bases: TGTGCCAGCAGCTCGAACAGGGGGCTGGGTGGCTACACCTTC.

The chain carries TRBV12-3 or TRBV12-4 and TRBJ2-7; the D is unclear. V was cut by 2 bases and J by 5 bases, with 10 bases left in between. CDR3 length: 13 residues. The CDR3 protein is CASSLSENDEQYF. The CDR3, as DNA: TGTGCCAGCAGTTTATCAGAGAACGACGAGCAGTACTTC.

The V and J genes are TRBV20-1 and TRBJ2-1; D possibly corresponds to TRBD2 (6 bases). V lost 1 base, J lost 6 bases, and 10 bases lay in between. The CDR3 runs to 13 residues. The germline V gene has CDR1 DFQATT and CDR2 SNEGSKA (reference sequence). The CDR3 nucleotides are TGCAGTGCTAGAGTAACTAGCCGCAATGAGCAGTTCTTC. The encoded protein is CSARVTSRNEQFF.

V gene TRBV10-3 combines with J gene TRBJ2-7; 7 bases are a match to TRBD1. The CDR3 is made up of 15 amino acids. The ends lost 10 bases at V and 3 bases at J; junction bases unmatched: 15. CDR1 is ENHRY and CDR2 is SYGVKD in the germline V gene. The DNA of the CDR3 is TGTGCCACCAGCGGAACAGGGGCGAAAATCTACGAGCAGTACTTC. Its protein is CATSGTGAKIYEQYF.

V usage is TRBV7-9 and J usage is TRBJ1-4, with a weak D call TRBD1 (5 bases). Germline lookup yields CDR1 SEHNR and CDR2 FQNEAQ (reference sequence). This CDR3 region has 15 residues. V was trimmed by 6 bases and J by 6 bases, leaving 17 bases between them. Written as DNA, the CDR3 is TGTGCCAGCAGGCTCCTGAGGGGCGCCGATGAAAAACTGTTTTTT. Amino acids: CASRLLRGADEKLFF.

The CDR3 reads CASTLNRSPLHSPLHF. In nucleotides, the CDR3 is TGTGCCAGCACCCTAAACAGGAGTCCTTTACATTCACCCCTCCACTTT. The chain is built from TRBV6-6 and TRBJ1-6, with D perhaps TRBD1 (5 bases). This CDR3 region has 16 residues. Trimming pared 7 bases from V and 8 bases from J, leaving 21 bases between. Germline assignment: CDR1 MNHNY and CDR2 SVGAGI (reference sequence).